This T cell receptor beta chain emerged from a study of blood T cell repertoires in COVID-19. About the study: Samples came from the United States, Italy and Spain, spanning acute and convalescent COVID-19. T cells, B-cell-depleted T cells, or PBMCs supplied cDNA or gDNA.

Authors' methods: Reference gene primer amplification gave nucleated cell count estimates. The method was immunoSEQ multiplex PCR; TCRdb's version includes in-frame clones alone and lacks a portion of them. The DNA gave D and trimming, while V, J and clone size come from that table. Of under 150,000 clones listed, approximately 90% were seen once; the top ten hold 15% to 20%. Germline CDR1 is MNHEY and CDR2 is SVGAGI. J lost 4 bases, V lost 7 bases, and 6 bases had no gene match. The CDR3 covers 15 residues. The clonotype originates from a man between 50 and 59 years old with active or convalescent COVID-19. Sequencing was carried out using peripheral blood. The chain carries TRBV6-5 and TRBJ2-3, with 12 bases matching TRBD2. The CDR3 reads CASKWLAGGADTQYF. The CDR3 nucleotides are TGTGCCAGCAAATGGCTAGCGGGGGGGGCAGATACGCAGTATTTT.